Listed below are T cell receptor beta chains from one sample, sequenced in a study of cytomegalovirus exposure and HLA in healthy donors. Clones were read by immunoSEQ multiplex PCR, and TCRdb kept only the in-frame ones, dropping some. The sample has about 100,000 clones; 65% to 80% are singletons. Sequencing input: PBMCs. The source is a woman between 50 and 59 years old in good health and CMV-seropositive. Each CDR3 is given with its conserved first and last residue. The D gene is left open where the match is weak. Rows give clone size only sometimes, using once, few, many, or a class for an expanded clone.

TGTGCCAGCAGCTCCCTAGCGGTGAGCTCCTACAATGAGCAGTTCTTC	CASSSLAVSSYNEQFF	TRBD2	TRBV11-2	few	TRBJ2-1
TGTGCCAGTAGTGAACAGGAGGGTGAAGCTTTCTTT	CASSEQEGEAFF	-	TRBV19	-	TRBJ1-1
TGTGCCAGCAGGGACGGAGGAATTTCCTACGAGCAGTACTTC	CASRDGGISYEQYF	-	TRBV6-5	-	TRBJ2-7
TGTGCCAGCAGCGCTAGCCGACCTAGCGGGGGGGCCAACCGAGAGACCCAGTACTTC	CASSASRPSGGANRETQYF	TRBD2	TRBV7-9	-	TRBJ2-5
TGTGCCAGCAGCCACAGGAACACTGAAGCTTTCTTT	CASSHRNTEAFF	-	TRBV6-6	few	TRBJ1-1
TGTGCCAGCAACTTAAATCAAGGGACTGGGGAGCAGTACTTC	CASNLNQGTGEQYF	-	TRBV11-1	-	TRBJ2-7
TGTGCCAGCAGCCCGGGGACTAGCGGGGGCCCTTTCGATACGCAGTATTTT	CASSPGTSGGPFDTQYF	TRBD2	TRBV11-2	once	TRBJ2-3
TGCAGCGTTGACCGGACAGGGGCTGGAAACACCATATATTTT	CSVDRTGAGNTIYF	TRBD1	TRBV29-1	-	TRBJ1-3
TGTGCCAGTAGTATCACAAGTATCTATGGCTACACCTTC	CASSITSIYGYTF	-	TRBV19	-	TRBJ1-2
TGTGCCAGCAGCAAAGCAGGGGTCGACCCTTCCCCGCAGTACTTC	CASSKAGVDPSPQYF	-	TRBV21-1	-	TRBJ2-7
TGTGCCTGGAGTCGGAGCCCCACGGGACTCTACTACAATGAGCAGTTCTTC	CAWSRSPTGLYYNEQFF	-	TRBV30	few	TRBJ2-1
TGCGCCGGCAGCTCACAGGGGGTTCAAGATACGCAGTATTTT	CAGSSQGVQDTQYF	TRBD1	TRBV5-1	once	TRBJ2-3
TGTGCCAGTGCGGGAGGCCCCGCCCACGAGCAGTACTTC	CASAGGPAHEQYF	TRBD2	TRBV9	-	TRBJ2-7
TGTGCCAGCAGTCTGCGATCCTACGAGCAGTACTTC	CASSLRSYEQYF	-	TRBV5-6	-	TRBJ2-7
TGTGCCTGGAGTGTAGGAGGCTACACTGAAGCTTTCTTT	CAWSVGGYTEAFF	-	TRBV30	-	TRBJ1-1
TGCGCCAGCAGTTTGGACGAGAATCAGCCCCAGCATTTT	CASSLDENQPQHF	-	TRBV5-1	-	TRBJ1-5
TGTGCCAGCTCCCGTTCTGACAGTTCGTATTTAGGTTCACCCCTCCACTTT	CASSRSDSSYLGSPLHF	-	TRBV18	-	TRBJ1-6
TGCGCCAGCAGCCCAGGTCGCGTAGCGCTCCAAGAGACCCAGTACTTC	CASSPGRVALQETQYF	-	TRBV4-1	-	TRBJ2-5
TGTGCCAGCAGCGCTCTAGGTAGGTCTATGAACACTGAAGCTTTCTTT	CASSALGRSMNTEAFF	-	TRBV9	once	TRBJ1-1
TGTGCCAGCAGTTCACTAGCGGGATCCGGGGAGACCCAGTACTTC	CASSSLAGSGETQYF	TRBD2	TRBV14	-	TRBJ2-5
TGTGCCAGCAGCGAACAGGGGGCTATGGAGACCCAGTACTTC	CASSEQGAMETQYF	TRBD1	TRBV9	-	TRBJ2-5
TGTGCCAGTAGTATAGATGTAGAGGGAGTCGGAAACACCATATATTTT	CASSIDVEGVGNTIYF	-	TRBV19	-	TRBJ1-3
TGTGCCAGTAGTATAGGAGCCAGCCAGGGTTTTAATGAGCAGTTCTTC	CASSIGASQGFNEQFF	-	TRBV19	-	TRBJ2-1
TGTGCCAGCAGCCACCATTCGGGATCTCGGAGAAACACTGAAGCTTTCTTT	CASSHHSGSRRNTEAFF	-	TRBV14	-	TRBJ1-1
TGTGCCAGCAGCCTAACCTACGGCTCAGGCCCTAGCTACACCTTC	CASSLTYGSGPSYTF	-	TRBV14	-	TRBJ1-2
TGTGCCAGCAGTGACGGGCCAGGGGCTCTGACAGATACGCAGTATTTT	CASSDGPGALTDTQYF	-	TRBV6-4	once	TRBJ2-3
TGCGCCAGCAGCTTGGATCCACCGGGACAGGGGGTCGGGGAGCTGTTTTTT	CASSLDPPGQGVGELFF	TRBD1	TRBV5-1	-	TRBJ2-2
TGTGCCACCAGCAGAGTATTCACAGATACGCAGTATTTT	CATSRVFTDTQYF	-	TRBV15	-	TRBJ2-3
TGTGCCAGCAGCGCCTACAGGGGGGGGGCTGGGGCCAACGTCCTGACTTTC	CASSAYRGGAGANVLTF	-	TRBV9	few	TRBJ2-6
TGTGCCAGTAGTGTTGCGGGGGGGTTTGAAGAGACCCAGTACTTC	CASSVAGGFEETQYF	TRBD2	TRBV19	-	TRBJ2-5
TGTGCAAGTCGCTTAGCGGGCGGGTGGGGCTCCTACGAGCAGTACTTC	CASRLAGGWGSYEQYF	-	TRBV12-2	-	TRBJ2-7
TGTGCCAGCAGTTACGTCAGGGCCGGCCTACGGCCCCTCCACTTT	CASSYVRAGLRPLHF	-	TRBV6-5	-	TRBJ1-6
TGTGCCAGCAGTGAGAGGGTGGATCAGCCCCAGCATTTT	CASSERVDQPQHF	-	TRBV6-4	-	TRBJ1-5
TGTGCCAGCTATAGGGGGGGCTACACCTTC	CASYRGGYTF	-	TRBV6-1	-	TRBJ1-2
TGTGCCAGCAGCTATGGGACAGTTTTAAGTGGCTACACCTTC	CASSYGTVLSGYTF	TRBD1	TRBV9	-	TRBJ1-2
TGTGCCAGCAGTGAAGTCTCAGGCCCCGGGGAGCTGTTTTTT	CASSEVSGPGELFF	-	TRBV6-1	-	TRBJ2-2
TGCGCCAGCAGTGAGAGTGACAGGGAAAATGAGCAGTTCTTC	CASSESDRENEQFF	TRBD1	TRBV10-1	-	TRBJ2-1
TGTGCCAGCAGCGGGGGACAGGGGCTGTCTGGGGCCAACGTCCTGACTTTC	CASSGGQGLSGANVLTF	TRBD1	TRBV7-9	-	TRBJ2-6